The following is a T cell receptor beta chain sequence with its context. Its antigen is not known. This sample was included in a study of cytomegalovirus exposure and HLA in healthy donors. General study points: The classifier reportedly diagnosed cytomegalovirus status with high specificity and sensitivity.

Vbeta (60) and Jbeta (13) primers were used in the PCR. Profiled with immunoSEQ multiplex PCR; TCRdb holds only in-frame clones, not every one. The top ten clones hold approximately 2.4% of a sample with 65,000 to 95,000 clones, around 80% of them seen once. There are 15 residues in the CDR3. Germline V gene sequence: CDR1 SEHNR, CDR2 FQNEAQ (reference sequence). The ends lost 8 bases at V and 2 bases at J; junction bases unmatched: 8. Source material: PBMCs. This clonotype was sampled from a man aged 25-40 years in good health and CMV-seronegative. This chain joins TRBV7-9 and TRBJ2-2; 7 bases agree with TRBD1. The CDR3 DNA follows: TGTGCCAGCCTACGGGACAGACGAAACACCGGGGAGCTGTTTTTT. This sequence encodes CASLRDRRNTGELFF.